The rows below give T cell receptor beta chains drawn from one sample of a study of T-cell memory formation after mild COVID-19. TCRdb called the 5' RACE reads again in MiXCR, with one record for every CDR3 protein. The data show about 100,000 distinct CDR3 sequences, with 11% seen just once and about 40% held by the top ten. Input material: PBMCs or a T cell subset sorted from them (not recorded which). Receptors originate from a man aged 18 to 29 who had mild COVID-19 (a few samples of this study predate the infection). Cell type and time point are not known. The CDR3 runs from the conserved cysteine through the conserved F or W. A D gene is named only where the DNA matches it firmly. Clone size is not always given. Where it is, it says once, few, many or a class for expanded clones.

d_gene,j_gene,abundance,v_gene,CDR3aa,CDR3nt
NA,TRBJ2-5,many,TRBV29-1,CSVDWEQIQETQYF,TGCAGCGTTGATTGGGAACAGATCCAAGAGACCCAGTACTTC
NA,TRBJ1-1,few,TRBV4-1,CASRHTPGHVNTEAFF,TGCGCCAGCAGACACACTCCGGGACACGTGAACACTGAAGCTTTCTTT
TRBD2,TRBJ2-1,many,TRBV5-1,CASSLIAGGDNEQFF,TGCGCCAGCAGCTTGATCGCGGGGGGGGATAATGAGCAGTTCTTC
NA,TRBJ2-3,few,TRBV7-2,CASSLGVEPDTQYF,TGTGCCAGCAGCTTAGGGGTGGAACCAGATACGCAGTATTTT
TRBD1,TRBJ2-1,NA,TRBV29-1,CSVEEGTGGVEQFF,TGCAGCGTTGAAGAAGGGACAGGGGGCGTGGAGCAGTTCTTC
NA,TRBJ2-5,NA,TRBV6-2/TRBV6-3,CASSYSTHPQETQYF,TGTGCCAGCAGTTACTCGACTCACCCTCAAGAGACCCAGTACTTC
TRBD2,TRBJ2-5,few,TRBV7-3,CASSLRGYEASGAETQYF,TGTGCCAGCAGCTTAAGGGGATATGAGGCTAGCGGTGCGGAGACCCAGTACTTC
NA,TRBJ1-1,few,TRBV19,CASSLQGGWLNTEAFF,TGTGCCAGTAGTTTACAAGGGGGTTGGTTGAACACTGAAGCTTTCTTT
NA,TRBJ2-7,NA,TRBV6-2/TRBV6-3,CASSYAGQGYEQYF,TGTGCCAGCAGTTATGCGGGTCAGGGCTACGAGCAGTACTTC
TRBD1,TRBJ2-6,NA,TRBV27,CASSFIVPGQGISGANVLTF,TGTGCCAGCAGTTTTATCGTACCGGGACAGGGGATATCTGGGGCCAACGTCCTGACTTTC
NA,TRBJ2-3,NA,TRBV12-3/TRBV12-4,CASSLVGISTDTQYF,TGTGCCAGCAGCCTAGTGGGAATTAGCACAGATACGCAGTATTTT
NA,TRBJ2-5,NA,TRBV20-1,CSVSGNQYF,TGCAGTGTTTCCGGTAACCAGTACTTC
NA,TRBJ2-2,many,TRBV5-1,CASSLRRANTGELFF,TGCGCCAGCAGCTTGCGGCGGGCGAACACCGGGGAGCTGTTTTTT
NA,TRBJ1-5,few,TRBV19,CASSAGQKNQPQHF,TGTGCCAGTAGTGCGGGCCAGAAGAATCAGCCCCAGCATTTT
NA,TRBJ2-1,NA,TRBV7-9,CASSPGGGPGPNEQFF,TGTGCCAGCAGCCCCGGCGGGGGCCCCGGCCCCAATGAGCAGTTCTTC
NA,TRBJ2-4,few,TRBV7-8,CASSLGWAKNIQYF,TGTGCCAGCAGCCTTGGGTGGGCCAAAAACATTCAGTACTTC
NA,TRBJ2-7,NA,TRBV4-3,CASSQDWKSYSPSYEQYF,TGCGCCAGCAGCCAAGACTGGAAGAGTTACTCCCCTTCCTACGAGCAGTACTTC
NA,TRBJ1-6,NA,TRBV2,CASSRPTPLHF,TGTGCCAGCAGCCGCCCGACACCCCTCCACTTT
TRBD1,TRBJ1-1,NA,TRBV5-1,CASSPPQGPYTEAFF,TGCGCCAGCAGCCCCCCACAGGGGCCGTACACTGAAGCTTTCTTT
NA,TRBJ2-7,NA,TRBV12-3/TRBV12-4,CASSGGQDPSSYEQYF,TGTGCCAGCAGTGGGGGTCAGGACCCCTCCTCCTACGAGCAGTACTTC
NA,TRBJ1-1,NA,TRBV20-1,CSASSGREAFF,TGCAGTGCTAGCTCGGGACGGGAAGCTTTCTTT
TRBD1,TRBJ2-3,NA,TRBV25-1,CASRRGTGTDTQYF,TGTGCCAGCAGGAGGGGGACAGGCACAGATACGCAGTATTTT
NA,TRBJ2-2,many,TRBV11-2,CASSLAANTGELFF,TGTGCCAGCAGCTTAGCTGCGAACACCGGGGAGCTGTTTTTT
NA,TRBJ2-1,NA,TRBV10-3,CAISENRRAGSYNEQFF,TGTGCCATCAGTGAAAATCGGCGGGCGGGGTCCTACAATGAGCAGTTCTTC
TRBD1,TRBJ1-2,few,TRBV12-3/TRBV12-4,CASSFFTGGGYTF,TGTGCCAGCAGTTTCTTTACAGGGGGTGGCTACACCTTC